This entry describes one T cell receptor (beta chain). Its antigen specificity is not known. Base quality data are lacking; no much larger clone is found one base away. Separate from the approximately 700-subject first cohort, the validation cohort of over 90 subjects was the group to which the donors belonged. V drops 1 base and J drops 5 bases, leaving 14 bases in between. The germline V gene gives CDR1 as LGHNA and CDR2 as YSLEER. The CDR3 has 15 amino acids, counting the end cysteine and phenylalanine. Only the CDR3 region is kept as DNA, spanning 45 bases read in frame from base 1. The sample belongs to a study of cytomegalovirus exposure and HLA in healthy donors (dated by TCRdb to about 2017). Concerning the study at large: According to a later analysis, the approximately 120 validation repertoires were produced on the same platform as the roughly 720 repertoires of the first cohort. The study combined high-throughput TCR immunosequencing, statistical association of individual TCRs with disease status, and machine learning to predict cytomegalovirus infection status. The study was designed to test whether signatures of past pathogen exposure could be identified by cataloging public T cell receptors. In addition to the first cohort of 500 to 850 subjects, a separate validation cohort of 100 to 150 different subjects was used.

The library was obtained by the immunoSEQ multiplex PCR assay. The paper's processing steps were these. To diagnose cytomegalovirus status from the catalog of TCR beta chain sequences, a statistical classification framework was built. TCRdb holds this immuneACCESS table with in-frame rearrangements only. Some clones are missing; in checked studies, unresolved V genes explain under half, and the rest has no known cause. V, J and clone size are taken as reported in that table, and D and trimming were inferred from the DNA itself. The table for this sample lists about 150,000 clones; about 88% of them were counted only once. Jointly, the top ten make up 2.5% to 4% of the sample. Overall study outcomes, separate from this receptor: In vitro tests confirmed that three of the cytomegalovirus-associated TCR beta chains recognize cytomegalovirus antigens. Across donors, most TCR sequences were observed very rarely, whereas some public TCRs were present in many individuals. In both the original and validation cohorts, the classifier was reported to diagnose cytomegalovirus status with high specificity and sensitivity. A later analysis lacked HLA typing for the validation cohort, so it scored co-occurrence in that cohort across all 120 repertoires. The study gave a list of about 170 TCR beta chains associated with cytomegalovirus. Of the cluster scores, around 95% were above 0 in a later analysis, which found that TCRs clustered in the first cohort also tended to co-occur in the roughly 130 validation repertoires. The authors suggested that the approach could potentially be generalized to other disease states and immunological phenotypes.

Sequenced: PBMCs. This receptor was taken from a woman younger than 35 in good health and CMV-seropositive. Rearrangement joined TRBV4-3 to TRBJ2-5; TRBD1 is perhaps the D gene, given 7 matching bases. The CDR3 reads CASSQAQGGAETQYF. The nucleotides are TGCGCCAGCAGCCAAGCTCAGGGGGGTGCGGAGACCCAGTACTTC.